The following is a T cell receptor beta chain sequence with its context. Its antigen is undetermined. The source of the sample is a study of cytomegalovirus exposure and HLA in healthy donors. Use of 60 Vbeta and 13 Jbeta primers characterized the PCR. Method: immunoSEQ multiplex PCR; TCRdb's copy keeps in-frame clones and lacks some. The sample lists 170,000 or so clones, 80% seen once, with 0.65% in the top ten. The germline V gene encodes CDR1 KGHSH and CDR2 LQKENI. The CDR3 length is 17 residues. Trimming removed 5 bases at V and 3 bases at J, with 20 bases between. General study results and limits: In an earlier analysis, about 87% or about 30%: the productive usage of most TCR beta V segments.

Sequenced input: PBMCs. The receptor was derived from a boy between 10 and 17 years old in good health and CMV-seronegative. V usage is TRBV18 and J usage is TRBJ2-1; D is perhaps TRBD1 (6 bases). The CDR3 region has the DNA TGTGCCAGCTCAAGTTCAGGTGGGGCAGGGGTCTACAATGAGCAGTTCTTC. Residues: CASSSSGGAGVYNEQFF.